The 12 T cell receptor beta chains in this list originate from one sample, sequenced in a study of cytotoxic CD8 clonotypes in ibrutinib-treated CLL. TCRdb keeps only in-frame clones here, not all; method: immunoSEQ multiplex PCR. The data contain some 200,000 clones, 75% to 85% of them singletons. The sequencing here drew on PBMCs, taken after 12 months of ibrutinib treatment. Receptor source: a human donor with chronic lymphocytic leukemia.

This chain links TRBV7-8 with TRBJ2-2; TRBD1 agrees at 10 bases. The germline CDR1 and CDR2 sequences are SGHVS and FQNEAQ. There are 18 residues in the CDR3. V shed 5 bases and J 5 bases; nucleotides not matched to a gene: 14. The CDR3 DNA reads TGTGCCAGCAGCCTTTCGATTGCGGGACAGGGGAGAACCGGGGAGCTGTTTTTT. This gives the protein CASSLSIAGQGRTGELFF.

The chain has TRBV5-1 and TRBJ1-1; no clear D. This CDR3 is 14 amino acids long. Germline loops: CDR1 SGHRS, CDR2 YFSETQ. V was pared by 5 bases and J by 5 bases, with 16 bases between. The CDR3 loop reads CASRDLGVGTEAFF. The DNA for the CDR3 is TGCGCCAGCAGGGATCTTGGAGTCGGGACTGAAGCTTTCTTT.

V gene TRBV5-1 combines with J gene TRBJ2-1; D is possibly TRBD1 (6 bases). The germline V gene has CDR1 SGHRS and CDR2 YFSETQ. CDR3 length: 15 amino acids. V dropped 9 bases and J dropped 4 bases, with 20 bases sitting between them. This CDR3 is CATRDRDKLYNEQFF. CDR3 coding DNA: TGCGCCACCCGAGACCGGGACAAACTTTACAATGAGCAGTTCTTC.

V gene TRBV7-9 combines with J gene TRBJ1-4, with D hard to call. V was cut by 2 bases and J by 0 bases, with 7 bases left in between. Germline CDR1 is SEHNR and CDR2 is FQNEAQ (reference sequence). The CDR3 is 15 amino acids. The CDR3 sequence: CASSLIGATNEKLFF. CDR3 DNA: TGTGCCAGCAGCTTAATCGGGGCAACTAATGAAAAACTGTTTTTT. The full variable domain, its missing parts supplied by reference TRBV7-9 and TRBJ1-4, is DTGVSQNPRHKITKRGQNVTFRCDPISEHNRLYWYRQTLGQGPEFLTYFQNEAQLEKSRLLSDRFSAERPKGSFSTLEIQRTEQGDSAMYLCASSLIGATNEKLFFGSGTQLSVL.

The sample holds one count of this clone. The rearrangement links TRBV2 to TRBJ2-7; no clear D gene. CDR1 and CDR2 from the germline V gene are SNHLY and FYNNEI. This CDR3 contains 14 residues. Trimming shortened V by 7 bases and J by 2 bases, and 15 bases separated the two germline ends. The chain's CDR3 is CASKGRLLTYEQYF. The CDR3 DNA sequence: TGTGCCAGCAAAGGACGGCTTCTAACCTACGAGCAGTACTTC.

This clone appeared a few times. This sequence joins TRBV29-1 and TRBJ1-1; D remains unclear. CDR3 length: 10 amino acids. The germline V gene has CDR1 SQVTM and CDR2 ANQGSEA. Trimming pared 5 bases from V and 3 bases from J, leaving 4 bases between. The CDR3 reads CSVMYTEAFF. As DNA, the CDR3 is TGCAGCGTTATGTACACTGAAGCTTTCTTT. The full variable domain, its missing parts supplied by reference TRBV29-1 and TRBJ1-1, is SAVISQKPSRDICQRGTSLTIQCQVDSQVTMMFWYRQQPGQSLTLIATANQGSEATYESGFVIDKFPISRPNLTFSTLTVSNMSPEDSSIYLCSVMYTEAFFGQGTRLTVV.

The chain couples TRBV5-1 to TRBJ2-1; 8 positions match TRBD2. V lost 0 bases, J lost 0 bases, and 2 bases stayed unmatched. CDR3 size: 16 residues. The germline V gene has CDR1 SGHRS and CDR2 YFSETQ. The CDR3 DNA sequence: TGCGCCAGCAGCTTGGGGAGCGGGAGCTCCTACAATGAGCAGTTCTTC. Residues: CASSLGSGSSYNEQFF.

The V gene is TRBV7-9, the J gene TRBJ1-1; TRBD1 agrees at 8 bases. Unmatched junction bases numbered 3, after V lost 2 bases and J lost 10 bases. CDR3 length: 12 residues. Germline V gene sequence: CDR1 SEHNR, CDR2 FQNEAQ (reference sequence). The DNA for the CDR3 is TGTGCCAGCAGCTTAACCGGGACAGGAGCTTTCTTT. Translation: CASSLTGTGAFF.

The chain recombines TRBV27 with TRBJ2-2, with TRBD1 matching 9 bases. In germline, CDR1 is MNHEY, CDR2 SMNVEV (reference sequence). The CDR3 totals 15 residues. V was pared by 8 bases and J by 1 base, with 5 bases of the junction left unmatched. CDR3 DNA sequence: TGTGCCAGCCCGGGACAGGGAGAGAACACCGGGGAGCTGTTTTTT. Translated: CASPGQGENTGELFF.

The V gene is TRBV19, the J gene TRBJ1-1, with 10 bases matching TRBD1. With V trimmed by 7 bases and J by 0 bases, 11 bases remained unmatched. This CDR3 contains 17 residues. CDR1 and CDR2 (germline): LNHDA, SQIVND (reference sequence). The CDR3 nucleotides are TGTGCCAGTACTCCGGGGACAGGGGATGTGATGAACACTGAAGCTTTCTTT. It is translated as CASTPGTGDVMNTEAFF.

J is TRBJ2-3 and V is TRBV7-2; 8 bases agree with TRBD1. The CDR3 sequence is 15 residues long. Germline V gene data show CDR1 as SGHTA and CDR2 as FQGNSA. V was clipped by 4 bases and J by 3 bases; unmatched bases: 6. The CDR3 region has the DNA TGTGCCAGCAGCTCTCGACAGGGGAGGACAGATACGCAGTATTTT. Translated: CASSSRQGRTDTQYF. Drawing the rest from reference TRBV7-2 and TRBJ2-3, the complete variable domain is GAGVSQSPSNKVTEKGKDVELRCDPISGHTALYWYRQSLGQGLEFLIYFQGNSAPDKSGLPSDRFSAERTGGSVSTLTIQRTQQEDSAVYLCASSSRQGRTDTQYFGPGTRLTVL.

Notes on this clone: Germline is not matched at one junction end, which may reflect a read error. The chain uses TRBV6-6 and TRBJ1-1, with TRBD1 matching 8 bases. The length of the CDR3 is 14 residues. The germline V gene has CDR1 MNHNY and CDR2 SVGAGI (reference sequence). CDR3 nucleotides: TGTGCCAGCAGTTACAAGGCACAGGGGGTTGAAACTTTCTTT. Its translation: CASSYKAQGVETFF.